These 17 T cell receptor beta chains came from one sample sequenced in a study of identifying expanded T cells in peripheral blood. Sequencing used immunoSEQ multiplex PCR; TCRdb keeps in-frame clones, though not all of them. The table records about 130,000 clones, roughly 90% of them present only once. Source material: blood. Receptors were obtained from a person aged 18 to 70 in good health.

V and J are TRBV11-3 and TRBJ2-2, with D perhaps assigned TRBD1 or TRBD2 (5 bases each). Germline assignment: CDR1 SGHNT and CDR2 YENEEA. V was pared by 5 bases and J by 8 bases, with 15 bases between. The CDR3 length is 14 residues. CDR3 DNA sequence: TGTGCCAGCAGCCAAGGGGTAGCGTGGGGGGAGCTGTTTTTT. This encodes CASSQGVAWGELFF. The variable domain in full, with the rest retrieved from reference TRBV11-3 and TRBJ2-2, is EAGVVQSPRYKIIEKKQPVAFWCNPISGHNTLYWYLQNLGQGPELLIRYENEEAVDDSQLPKDRFSAERLKGVDSTLKIQPAELGDSAVYLCASSQGVAWGELFFGEGSRLTVL.

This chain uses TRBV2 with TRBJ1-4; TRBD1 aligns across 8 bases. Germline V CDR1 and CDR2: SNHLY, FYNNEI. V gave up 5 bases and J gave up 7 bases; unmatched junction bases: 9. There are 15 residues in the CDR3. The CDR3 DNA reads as TGTGCCAGCAGTAGCAACGGACAGGGTGGTGAAAAACTGTTTTTT. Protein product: CASSSNGQGGEKLFF.

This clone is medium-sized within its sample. The CDR3 DNA reads as TGTGCCAGCAGCTTGGCAGATACGCAGTATTTT. Translating gives CASSLADTQYF. The chain joins TRBV7-9 to TRBJ2-3; D unclear. Germline V gives CDR1 SEHNR, CDR2 FQNEAQ (reference sequence). The CDR3 is made up of 11 amino acids. V was pared by 3 bases and J by 4 bases, with 2 bases between.

The CDR3 DNA reads as TGTGCCAGCAGCCACCCTAGCGGGGGGGCCTACAATGAGCAGTTCTTC. This encodes CASSHPSGGAYNEQFF. The chain is built from TRBV4-2 and TRBJ2-1, with 12 bases fitting TRBD2. The germline gives CDR1 LGHNA, CDR2 YNFKEQ. CDR3 length equals 16 residues. Trimming took 3 bases from V and 2 from J; bases not matched to a gene: 2.

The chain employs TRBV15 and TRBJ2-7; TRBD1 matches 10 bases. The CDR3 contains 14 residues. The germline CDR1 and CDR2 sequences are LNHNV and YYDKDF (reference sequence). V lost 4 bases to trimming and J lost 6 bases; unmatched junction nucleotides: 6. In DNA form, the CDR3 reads TGTGCCACCAGCACCCGGACAGGGGGTGGCGAGCAGTACTTC. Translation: CATSTRTGGGEQYF.

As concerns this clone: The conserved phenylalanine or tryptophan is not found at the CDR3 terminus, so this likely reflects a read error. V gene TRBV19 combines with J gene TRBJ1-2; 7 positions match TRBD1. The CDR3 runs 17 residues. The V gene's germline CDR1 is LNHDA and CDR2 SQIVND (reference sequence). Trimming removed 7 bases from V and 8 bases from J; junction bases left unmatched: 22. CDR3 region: CASTTARDPGQYGGYTL. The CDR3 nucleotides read TGTGCCAGTACCACGGCCAGGGACCCGGGACAGTATGGCGGCTACACCCTC.

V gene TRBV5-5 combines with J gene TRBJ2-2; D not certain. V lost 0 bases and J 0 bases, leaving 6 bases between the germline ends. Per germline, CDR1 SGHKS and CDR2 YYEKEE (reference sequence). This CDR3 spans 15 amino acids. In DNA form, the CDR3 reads TGTGCCAGCAGCTTGGACAGCGCGAACACCGGGGAGCTGTTTTTT. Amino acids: CASSLDSANTGELFF.

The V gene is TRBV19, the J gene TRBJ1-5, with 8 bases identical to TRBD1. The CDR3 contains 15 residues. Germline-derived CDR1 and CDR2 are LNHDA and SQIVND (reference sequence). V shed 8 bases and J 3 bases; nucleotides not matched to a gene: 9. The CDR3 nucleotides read TGTGCCAGTTCCCCTGGGACAGGTCTCAATCAGCCCCAGCATTTT. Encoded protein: CASSPGTGLNQPQHF.

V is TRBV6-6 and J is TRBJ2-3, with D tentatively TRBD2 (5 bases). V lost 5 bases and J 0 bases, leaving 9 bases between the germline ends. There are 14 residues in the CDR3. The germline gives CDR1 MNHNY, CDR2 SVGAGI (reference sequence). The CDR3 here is CASSRAESTDTQYF. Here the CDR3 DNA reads TGTGCCAGCAGTCGAGCGGAGAGCACAGATACGCAGTATTTT.

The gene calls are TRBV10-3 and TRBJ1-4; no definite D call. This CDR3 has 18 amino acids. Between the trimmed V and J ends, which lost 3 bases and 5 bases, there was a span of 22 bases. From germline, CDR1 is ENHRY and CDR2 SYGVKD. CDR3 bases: TGTGCCATCAGTGATCCTTTTTCCAGGACTCAGGAAAATGAAAAACTGTTTTTT. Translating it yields CAISDPFSRTQENEKLFF.

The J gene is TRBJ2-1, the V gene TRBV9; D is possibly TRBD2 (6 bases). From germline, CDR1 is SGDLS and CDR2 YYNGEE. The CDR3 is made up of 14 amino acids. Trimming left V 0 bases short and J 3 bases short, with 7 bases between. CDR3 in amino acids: CASSVAGVYNEQFF. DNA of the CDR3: TGTGCCAGCAGCGTAGCGGGAGTCTACAATGAGCAGTTCTTC.

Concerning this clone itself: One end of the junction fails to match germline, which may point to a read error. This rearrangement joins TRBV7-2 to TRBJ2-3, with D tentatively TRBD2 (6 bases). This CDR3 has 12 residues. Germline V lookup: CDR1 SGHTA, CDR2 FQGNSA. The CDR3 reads CASSSYLGLADF. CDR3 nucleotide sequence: TGTGCCAGCAGCTCCTACCTCGGTTTAGCGGATTTT.

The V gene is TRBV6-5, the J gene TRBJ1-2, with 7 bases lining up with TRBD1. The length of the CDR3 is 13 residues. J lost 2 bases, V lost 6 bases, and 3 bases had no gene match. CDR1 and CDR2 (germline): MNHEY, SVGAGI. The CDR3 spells CASRRDSNYGYTF. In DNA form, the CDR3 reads TGTGCCAGCAGACGGGACAGCAACTATGGCTACACCTTC.

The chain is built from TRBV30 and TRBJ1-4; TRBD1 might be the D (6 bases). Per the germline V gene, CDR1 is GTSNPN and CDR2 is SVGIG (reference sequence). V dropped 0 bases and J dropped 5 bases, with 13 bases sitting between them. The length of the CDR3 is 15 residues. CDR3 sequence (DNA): TGTGCCTGGAGTGTACTGGGAAGGGGGAATGAAAAACTGTTTTTT. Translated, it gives CAWSVLGRGNEKLFF.

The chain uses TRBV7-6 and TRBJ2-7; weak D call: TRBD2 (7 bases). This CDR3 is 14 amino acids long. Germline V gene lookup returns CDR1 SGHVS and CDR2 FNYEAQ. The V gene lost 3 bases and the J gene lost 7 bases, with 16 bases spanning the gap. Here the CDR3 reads CASSLGGTRLEQYF. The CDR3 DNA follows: TGTGCCAGCAGCTTGGGGGGGACACGTTTAGAGCAGTACTTC.

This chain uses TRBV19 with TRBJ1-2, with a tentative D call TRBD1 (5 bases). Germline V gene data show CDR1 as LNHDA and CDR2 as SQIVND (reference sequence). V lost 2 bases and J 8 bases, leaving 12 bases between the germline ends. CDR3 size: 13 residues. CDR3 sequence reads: CASSIKSRAGYTF. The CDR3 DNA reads TGTGCCAGTAGTATAAAGTCCAGGGCAGGCTACACCTTC.

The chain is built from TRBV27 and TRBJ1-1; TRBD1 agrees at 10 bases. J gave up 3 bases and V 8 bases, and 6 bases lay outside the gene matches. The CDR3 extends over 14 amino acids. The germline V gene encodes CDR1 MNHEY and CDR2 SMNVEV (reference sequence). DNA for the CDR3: TGTGCCAGCGGACGACAGGGGGCGGACACTGAAGCTTTCTTT. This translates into CASGRQGADTEAFF.